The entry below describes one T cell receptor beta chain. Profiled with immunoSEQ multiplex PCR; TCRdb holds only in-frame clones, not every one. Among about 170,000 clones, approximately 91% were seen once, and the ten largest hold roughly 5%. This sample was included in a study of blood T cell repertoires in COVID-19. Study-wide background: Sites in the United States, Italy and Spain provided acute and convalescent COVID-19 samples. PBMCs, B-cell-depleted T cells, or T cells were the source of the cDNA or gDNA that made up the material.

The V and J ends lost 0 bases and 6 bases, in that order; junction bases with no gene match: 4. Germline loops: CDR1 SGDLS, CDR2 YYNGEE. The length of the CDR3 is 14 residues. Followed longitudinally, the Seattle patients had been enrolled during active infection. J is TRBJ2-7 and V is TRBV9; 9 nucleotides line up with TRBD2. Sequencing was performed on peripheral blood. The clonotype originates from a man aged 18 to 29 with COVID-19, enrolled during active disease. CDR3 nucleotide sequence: TGTGCCAGCAGCGTAGCAGGTAGCGGGAGCGAGCAGTACTTC. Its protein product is CASSVAGSGSEQYF.